Here is one T cell receptor beta chain with its context. The repertoire was sequenced with immunoSEQ multiplex PCR; TCRdb's copy has only in-frame clones and lacks some. The data contain about 330,000 clones, roughly nine tenths of them singletons. The data were obtained in a study of Ad26.COV2.S vaccination and SARS-CoV-2 variants. For the study at large: Ad26.COV2.S shots went into the muscle once or twice, 56 days apart.

Treatment: over 15 received Ad26.COV2.S at low or high dose, single or two shots; 5 received placebo; per-sample allocation not given. Sample collection was performed on day 63 after the first vaccine or placebo injection. An Ad26 vector was used to express Wuhan-strain SARS-CoV-2 spike as the vaccine. The clonotype originates from a person between 18 and 59 years old who received the Ad26.COV2.S COVID-19 vaccine or a placebo. This specimen consisted of peripheral blood, obtained in a trial of Ad26.COV2.S vaccine versus placebo.

The CDR3 sequence: CASSPEGGPVNNEQFF. CDR3 DNA sequence: TGTGCCAGCAGCCCCGAGGGGGGGCCGGTTAACAATGAGCAGTTCTTC. This chain connects TRBV6-6 to TRBJ2-1; tentative D call: TRBD2 (7 bases). There are 16 residues in the CDR3. The germline CDR1 and CDR2 sequences are MNHNY and SVGAGI (reference sequence). The V and J ends lost 6 bases and 5 bases respectively, with 20 bases between them.